This T cell receptor beta chain was recovered during a study of blood T cell repertoires in COVID-19. Looking at the study overall: The study drew acute and convalescent COVID-19 samples from the United States, Italy and Spain. Nucleic acid was either cDNA or gDNA, and it came from T cells, B-cell-depleted T cells, or PBMCs.

The V gene end was trimmed by 5 bases and the J gene end by 7 bases; junction bases not matched to a gene: 10. This CDR3 spans 16 amino acids. CDR1 is MDHEN, CDR2 SYDVKM, per germline. Original data processing: Amplification of reference gene primers was used by the study to estimate nucleated cell counts. Some clones are missing from TCRdb's copy, which holds only in-frame ones; the method was immunoSEQ multiplex PCR. Clonal size and the V and J genes are those of that table, whereas D and trimming came from the DNA. The profile shows tens of thousands of clones, roughly 80% of them singletons. V and J are TRBV28 and TRBJ2-3, with 12 nucleotides matching TRBD2. The sequencing sample was made of peripheral blood. This receptor was taken from a human donor in a cohort sampled during active COVID-19. The CDR3 DNA reads as TGTGCCAGCAGTGCCCCCCTAGCGGGGGGGAGGAATACGCAGTATTTT. This gives the protein CASSAPLAGGRNTQYF.